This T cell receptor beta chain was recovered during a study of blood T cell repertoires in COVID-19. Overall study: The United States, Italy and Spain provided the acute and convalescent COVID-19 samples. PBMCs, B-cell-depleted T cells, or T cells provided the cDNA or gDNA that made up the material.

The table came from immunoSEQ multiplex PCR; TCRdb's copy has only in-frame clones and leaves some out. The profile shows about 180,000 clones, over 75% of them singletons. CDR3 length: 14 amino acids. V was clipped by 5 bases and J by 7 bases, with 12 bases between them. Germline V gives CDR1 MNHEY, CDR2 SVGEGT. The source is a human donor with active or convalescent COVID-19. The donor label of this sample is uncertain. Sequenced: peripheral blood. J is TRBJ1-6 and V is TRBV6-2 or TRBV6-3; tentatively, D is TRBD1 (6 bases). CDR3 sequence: CASSMDRTNSPLHF. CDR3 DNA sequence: TGTGCCAGCAGTATGGACAGAACCAATTCACCCCTCCACTTT.